This passage covers 7 T cell receptor beta chains from one sample sequenced in a study of T cells in Graves' hyperthyroidism and ophthalmopathy. The investigators amplified TCR beta CDR3 regions from RNA transcripts. When the TCR CDR3 underwent first-round RT-PCR, the HTBI primer set was used. TCRdb itself ran the multiplex PCR reads through MiXCR, one entry per CDR3 protein. The sample lists around 380,000 distinct CDR3 sequences; approximately 13% were seen once. Sequencing used blood. The source is a man under 40 with Graves' hyperthyroidism that later progressed to Graves' ophthalmopathy.

This clonotype was picked up a small number of times. The V and J genes are TRBV13 and TRBJ2-5; 11 bases line up with TRBD1. The trim removed 1 base at V and 5 bases at J, leaving 6 bases unmatched. CDR1 and CDR2 (germline): PRHDT, FYEKMQ (reference sequence). The CDR3 length is 16 residues. The chain's CDR3 is CASSLDRTGGLETQYF. Here the CDR3 DNA reads TGTGCCAGCAGCTTAGATCGGACAGGGGGCTTGGAGACCCAGTACTTC.

This clonotype showed up many times. This CDR3 is CASSLAHGYTEAFF. The CDR3 nucleotides read TGTGCCAGCAGTTTGGCACACGGCTACACTGAAGCTTTCTTT. The chain recombines TRBV28 with TRBJ1-1; no clear D. V lost 3 bases and J 3 bases, leaving 11 bases between the germline ends. Germline V gene lookup returns CDR1 MDHEN and CDR2 SYDVKM. This CDR3 is 14 amino acids long.

There are many counts of this clonotype. This sequence joins TRBV20-1 and TRBJ1-1; perhaps TRBD1 as D (6 bases). The CDR3 is 14 residues long. V gave up 6 bases and J gave up 1 base, with 15 bases separating them. Germline V gives CDR1 DFQATT, CDR2 SNEGSKA (reference sequence). The CDR3 DNA reads TGCAGTGCACCGAACAGGGAGGCGAACACTGAAGCTTTCTTT. The encoded protein is CSAPNREANTEAFF.

The chain has TRBV27 and TRBJ2-7; D gene ambiguous. Germline V gene sequence: CDR1 MNHEY, CDR2 SMNVEV (reference sequence). CDR3 length: 13 amino acids. V was cut by 6 bases and J by 1 base, with 10 bases left in between. The CDR3 nucleotides read TGTGCCAGCAGCCCAATCGGATCCTACGAGCAGTACTTC. Amino acid sequence: CASSPIGSYEQYF.

This clonotype was observed at least ten times. The chain employs TRBV7-2 and TRBJ2-7; 10 positions agree with TRBD1. The CDR3 is 16 amino acids. V was pared by 3 bases and J by 2 bases, with 7 bases of the junction left unmatched. Germline V CDR1 and CDR2: SGHTA, FQGNSA. The DNA for the CDR3 is TGTGCCAGCAGCTTGCCCCTAGGGACAGGGGCCTACGAGCAGTACTTC. Translating it yields CASSLPLGTGAYEQYF.

This clonotype was detected ten times or more. The V and J genes are TRBV5-6 and TRBJ1-5, with D hard to call. Germline assignment: CDR1 SGHDT and CDR2 YYEEEE. V lost 3 bases and J lost 1, with 11 bases in between. CDR3 length: 15 residues. CDR3 amino acids: CASSSADGSNQPQHF. CDR3 sequence (DNA): TGTGCCAGCAGCTCGGCTGACGGAAGCAATCAGCCCCAGCATTTT.

The table lists this clonotype with many counts. This chain connects TRBV11-1 to TRBJ1-5, with TRBD1 matching 7 bases. Trimming took 4 bases from V and 3 from J; bases not matched to a gene: 3. CDR3 length: 14 amino acids. Per germline, CDR1 SGHAT and CDR2 FQDESV (reference sequence). The CDR3 loop reads CASSSGQNNQPQHF. The CDR3 bases are TGTGCCAGCAGCTCGGGACAGAACAATCAGCCCCAGCATTTT.